This entry concerns a single T cell receptor beta chain. Per the study methods: For nucleated cells, counts were estimated from reference gene primer amplification. The method was immunoSEQ multiplex PCR; TCRdb's version includes in-frame clones alone and lacks a portion of them. V and J calls and clone size follow that table, whereas D and trimming were derived from the DNA. The table includes tens of thousands of clones, roughly 85% detected once. The sample comes from a study of blood T cell repertoires in COVID-19. The overall study: Sites across the United States, Italy and Spain contributed samples from acute and convalescent COVID-19. PBMCs, B-cell-depleted T cells, or T cells provided the cDNA or gDNA that made up the material.

The CDR3 covers 16 residues. V lost 10 bases and J lost 6; bases outside the gene matches: 18. The source is a woman aged 80 or over with acute or convalescent COVID-19. The specimen was peripheral blood. The V and J genes are TRBV5-3 and TRBJ2-2; 7 bases line up with TRBD2. TRBV5-3 has ORF status, its function being uncertain. CDR3 bases: TGTGCCGTGATGTGTACGGGGAGGGAAGAGGCCGGGGAGCTGTTTTTT. Its translation: CAVMCTGREEAGELFF.